The clone carrying this T cell receptor beta chain appeared a few times. These data belong to a study of human T cells and chemical hapten exposure. The CDR3 runs to 14 residues. The V gene lost 5 bases and the J gene lost 4 bases, with 17 bases spanning the gap. Germline V lookup: CDR1 SQVTM, CDR2 ANQGSEA. TCRdb reanalysed the RACE reads using MiXCR and keeps one entry per CDR3 protein. The sample includes around 380,000 distinct CDR3 sequences, 5.5% of them seen just once. The time point: pre-sensitization, week 0. Treatment noted: therapeutic diphenylcyclopropenone sensitization with weekly scalp DPC.

The chain joins TRBV29-1 to TRBJ2-5; maybe TRBD1 (5 bases). The sequence was obtained from a woman aged 18-29 years with alopecia areata. Some clones in this sample may be carry-over from other donors' samples. Specimen: whole blood, collected in connection with sensitization to the hapten diphenylcyclopropenone (DPC). The CDR3: CSVLGQGNGETQYF. In DNA form, the CDR3 reads TGCAGCGTTTTAGGGCAGGGCAATGGAGAGACCCAGTACTTC.